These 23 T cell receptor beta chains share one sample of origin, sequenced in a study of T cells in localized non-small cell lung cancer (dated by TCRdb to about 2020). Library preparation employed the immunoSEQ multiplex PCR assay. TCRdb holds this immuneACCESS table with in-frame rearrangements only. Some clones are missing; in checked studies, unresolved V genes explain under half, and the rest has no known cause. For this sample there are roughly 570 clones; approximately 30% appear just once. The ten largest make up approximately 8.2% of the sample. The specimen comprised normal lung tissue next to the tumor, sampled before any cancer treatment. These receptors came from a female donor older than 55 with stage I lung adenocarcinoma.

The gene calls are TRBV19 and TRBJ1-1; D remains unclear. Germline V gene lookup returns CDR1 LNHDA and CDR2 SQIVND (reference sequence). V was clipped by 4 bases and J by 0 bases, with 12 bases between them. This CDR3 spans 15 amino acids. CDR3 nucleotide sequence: TGTGCCAGTAGTAAGAGATTGGCGATGAACACTGAAGCTTTCTTT. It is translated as CASSKRLAMNTEAFF.

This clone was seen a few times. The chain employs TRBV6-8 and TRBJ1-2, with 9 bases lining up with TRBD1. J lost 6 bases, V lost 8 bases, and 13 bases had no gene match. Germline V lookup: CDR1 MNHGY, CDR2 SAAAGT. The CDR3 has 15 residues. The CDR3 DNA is TGTGCCAGCGGGGTTGGACAGGGGAGAAGGGATGGCTACACCTTC. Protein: CASGVGQGRRDGYTF.

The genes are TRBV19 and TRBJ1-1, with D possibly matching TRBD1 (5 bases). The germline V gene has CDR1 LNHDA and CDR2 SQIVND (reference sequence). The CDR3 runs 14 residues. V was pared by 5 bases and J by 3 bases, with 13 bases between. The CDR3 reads CASSSDGADTEAFF. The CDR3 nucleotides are TGTGCCAGTAGTTCAGACGGGGCGGACACTGAAGCTTTCTTT.

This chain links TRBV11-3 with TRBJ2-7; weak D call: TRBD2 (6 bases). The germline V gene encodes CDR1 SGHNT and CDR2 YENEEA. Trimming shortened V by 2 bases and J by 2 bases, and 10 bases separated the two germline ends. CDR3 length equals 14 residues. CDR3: CASSLSGSTYEQYF. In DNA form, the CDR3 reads TGTGCCAGCAGCTTATCCGGGAGCACCTACGAGCAGTACTTC.

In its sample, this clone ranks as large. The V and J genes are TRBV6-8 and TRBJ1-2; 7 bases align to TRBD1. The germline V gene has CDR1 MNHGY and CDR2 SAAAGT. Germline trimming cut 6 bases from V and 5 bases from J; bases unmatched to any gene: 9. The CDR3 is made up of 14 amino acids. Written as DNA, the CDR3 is TGTGCCAGCAGAACCCAGGGGGTGGATTATGGCTACACCTTC. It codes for CASRTQGVDYGYTF.

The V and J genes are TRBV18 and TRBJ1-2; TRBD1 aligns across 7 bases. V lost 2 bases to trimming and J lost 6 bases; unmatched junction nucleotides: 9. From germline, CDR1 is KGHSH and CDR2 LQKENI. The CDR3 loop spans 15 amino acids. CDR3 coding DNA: TGTGCCAGCTCACCATCATGGGAGGGGGCGAATGGCTACACCTTC. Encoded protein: CASSPSWEGANGYTF.

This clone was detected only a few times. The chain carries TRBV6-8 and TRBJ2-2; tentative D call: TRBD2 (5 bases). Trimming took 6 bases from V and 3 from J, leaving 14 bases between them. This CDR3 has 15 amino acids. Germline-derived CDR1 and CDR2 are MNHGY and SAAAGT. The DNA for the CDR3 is TGTGCCAGCAGGATGAGGGAGTTGGACACCGGGGAGCTGTTTTTT. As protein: CASRMRELDTGELFF.

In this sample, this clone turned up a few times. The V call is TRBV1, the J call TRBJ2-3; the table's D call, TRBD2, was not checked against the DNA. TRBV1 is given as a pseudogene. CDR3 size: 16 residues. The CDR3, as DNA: TGCGCCAGCAGCCAAGATAGACGGGGGGTTACGTATACGCAGTATTTT. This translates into CASSQDRRGVTYTQYF.

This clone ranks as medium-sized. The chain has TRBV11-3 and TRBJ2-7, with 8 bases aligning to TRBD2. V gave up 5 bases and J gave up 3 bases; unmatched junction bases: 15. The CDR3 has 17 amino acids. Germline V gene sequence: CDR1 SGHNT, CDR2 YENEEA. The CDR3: CASSPAGGGRNIYEQYF. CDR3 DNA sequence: TGTGCCAGCAGCCCAGCCGGGGGGGGCAGAAATATCTACGAGCAGTACTTC.

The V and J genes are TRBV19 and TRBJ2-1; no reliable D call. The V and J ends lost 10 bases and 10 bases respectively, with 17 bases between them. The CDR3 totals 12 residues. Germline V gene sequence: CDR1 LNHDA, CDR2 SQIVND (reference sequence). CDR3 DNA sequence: TGTGCCACCCTGGGCGGCTATGGAGAGCAGTTCTTC. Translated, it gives CATLGGYGEQFF. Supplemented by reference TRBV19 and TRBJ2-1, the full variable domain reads DGGITQSPKYLFRKEGQNVTLSCEQNLNHDAMYWYRQDPGQGLRLIYYSQIVNDFQKGDIAEGYSVSREKKESFPLTVTSAQKNPTAFYLCATLGGYGEQFFGPGTRLTVL.

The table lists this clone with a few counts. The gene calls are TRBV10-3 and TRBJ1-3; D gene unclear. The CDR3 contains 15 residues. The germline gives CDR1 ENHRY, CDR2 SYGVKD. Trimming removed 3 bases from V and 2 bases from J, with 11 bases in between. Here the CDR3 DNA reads TGTGCCATCAGTGATTTGACAACCCCTGGAAACACCATATATTTT. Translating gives CAISDLTTPGNTIYF.

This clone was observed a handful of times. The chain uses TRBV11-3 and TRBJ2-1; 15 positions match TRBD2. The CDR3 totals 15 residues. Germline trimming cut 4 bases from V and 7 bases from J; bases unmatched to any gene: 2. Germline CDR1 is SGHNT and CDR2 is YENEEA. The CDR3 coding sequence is TGTGCCAGCAGCTGGGGACTAGCGGGAGGAAATGAGCAGTTCTTC. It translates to CASSWGLAGGNEQFF.

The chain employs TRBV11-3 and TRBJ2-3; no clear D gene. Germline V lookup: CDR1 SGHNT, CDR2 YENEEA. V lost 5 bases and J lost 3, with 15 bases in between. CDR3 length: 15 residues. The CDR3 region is CASSPDSLGTDTQYF. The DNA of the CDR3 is TGTGCCAGCAGCCCCGACTCCCTAGGGACAGATACGCAGTATTTT.

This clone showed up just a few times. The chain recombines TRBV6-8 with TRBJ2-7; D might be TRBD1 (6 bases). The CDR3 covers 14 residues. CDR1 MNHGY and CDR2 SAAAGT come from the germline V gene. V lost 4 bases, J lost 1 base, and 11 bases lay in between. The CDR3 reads CASSSWTESYEQYF. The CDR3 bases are TGTGCCAGCAGTTCATGGACAGAGTCCTACGAGCAGTACTTC.

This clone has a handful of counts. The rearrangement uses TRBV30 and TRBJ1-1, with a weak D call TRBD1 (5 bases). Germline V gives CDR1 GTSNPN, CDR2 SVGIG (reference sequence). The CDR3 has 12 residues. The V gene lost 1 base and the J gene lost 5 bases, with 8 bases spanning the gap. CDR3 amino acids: CAWSAKGTEAFF. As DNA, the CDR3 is TGTGCCTGGAGTGCGAAGGGGACTGAAGCTTTCTTT.

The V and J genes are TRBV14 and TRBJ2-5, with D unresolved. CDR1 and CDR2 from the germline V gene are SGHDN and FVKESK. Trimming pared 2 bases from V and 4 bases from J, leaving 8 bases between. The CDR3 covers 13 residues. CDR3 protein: CASSQRPRETQYF. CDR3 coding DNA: TGTGCCAGCAGCCAAAGGCCAAGAGAGACCCAGTACTTC.

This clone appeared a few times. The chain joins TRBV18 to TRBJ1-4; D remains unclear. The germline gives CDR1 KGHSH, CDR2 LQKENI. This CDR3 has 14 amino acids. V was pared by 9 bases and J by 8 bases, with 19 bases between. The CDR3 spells CASSRGGSGEKLFF. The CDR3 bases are TGTGCCAGTTCCCGGGGAGGATCGGGCGAAAAACTGTTTTTT.

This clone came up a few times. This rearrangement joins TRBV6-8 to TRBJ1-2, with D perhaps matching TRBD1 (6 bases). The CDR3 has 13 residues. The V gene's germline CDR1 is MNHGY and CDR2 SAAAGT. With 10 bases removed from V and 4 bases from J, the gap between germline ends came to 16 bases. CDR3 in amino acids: CATETGGGYGYTF. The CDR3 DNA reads TGTGCCACCGAGACAGGCGGAGGCTATGGCTACACCTTC.

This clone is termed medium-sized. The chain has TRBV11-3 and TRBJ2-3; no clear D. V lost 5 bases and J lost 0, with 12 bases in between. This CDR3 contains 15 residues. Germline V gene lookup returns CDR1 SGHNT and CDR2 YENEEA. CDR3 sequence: CASSQTEISTDTQYF. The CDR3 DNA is TGTGCCAGCAGCCAAACAGAAATAAGCACAGATACGCAGTATTTT.

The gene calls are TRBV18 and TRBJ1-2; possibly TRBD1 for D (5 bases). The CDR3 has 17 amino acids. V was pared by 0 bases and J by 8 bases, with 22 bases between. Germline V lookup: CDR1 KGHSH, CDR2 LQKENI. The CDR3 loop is CASSPPGYLQGEEGYTF. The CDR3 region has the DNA TGTGCCAGCTCACCACCGGGATACCTGCAGGGAGAGGAGGGCTACACCTTC.

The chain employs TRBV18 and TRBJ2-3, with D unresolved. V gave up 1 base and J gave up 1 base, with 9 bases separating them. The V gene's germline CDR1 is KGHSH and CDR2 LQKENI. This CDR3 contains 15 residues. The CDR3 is CASSPRAQGTDTQYF. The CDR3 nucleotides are TGTGCCAGCTCACCACGTGCCCAGGGCACAGATACGCAGTATTTT.

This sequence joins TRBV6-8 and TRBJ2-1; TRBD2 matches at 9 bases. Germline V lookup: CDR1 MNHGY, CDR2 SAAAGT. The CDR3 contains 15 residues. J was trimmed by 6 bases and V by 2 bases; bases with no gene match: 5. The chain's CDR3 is CASSYDAGGGNEQFF. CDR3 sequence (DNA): TGTGCCAGCAGTTACGACGCGGGGGGGGGCAATGAGCAGTTCTTC.

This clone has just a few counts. Here the CDR3 DNA reads TGTGCCAGTAGTCCAGGTCAGGGGTCCACTGAAGCTTTCTTT. Its protein is CASSPGQGSTEAFF. This chain connects TRBV19 to TRBJ1-1; possibly TRBD1 for D (6 bases). CDR1 and CDR2 (germline): LNHDA, SQIVND (reference sequence). Trimming shortened V by 5 bases and J by 4 bases, and 14 bases separated the two germline ends. The CDR3 sequence is 14 residues long.